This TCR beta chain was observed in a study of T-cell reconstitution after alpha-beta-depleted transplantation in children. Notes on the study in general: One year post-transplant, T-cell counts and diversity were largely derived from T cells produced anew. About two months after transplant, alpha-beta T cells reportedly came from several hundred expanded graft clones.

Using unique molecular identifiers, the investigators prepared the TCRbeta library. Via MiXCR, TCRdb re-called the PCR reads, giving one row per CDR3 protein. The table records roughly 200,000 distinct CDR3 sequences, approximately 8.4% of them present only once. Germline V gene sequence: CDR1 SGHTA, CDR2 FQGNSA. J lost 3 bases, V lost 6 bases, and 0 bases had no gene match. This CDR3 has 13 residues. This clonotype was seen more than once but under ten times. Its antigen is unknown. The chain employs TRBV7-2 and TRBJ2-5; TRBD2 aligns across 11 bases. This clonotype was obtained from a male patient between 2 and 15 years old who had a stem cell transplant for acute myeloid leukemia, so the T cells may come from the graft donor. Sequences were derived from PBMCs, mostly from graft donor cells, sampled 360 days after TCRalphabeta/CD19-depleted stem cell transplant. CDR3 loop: CASRLAGEETQYF. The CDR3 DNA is TGTGCCAGCAGACTAGCGGGAGAAGAGACCCAGTACTTC.